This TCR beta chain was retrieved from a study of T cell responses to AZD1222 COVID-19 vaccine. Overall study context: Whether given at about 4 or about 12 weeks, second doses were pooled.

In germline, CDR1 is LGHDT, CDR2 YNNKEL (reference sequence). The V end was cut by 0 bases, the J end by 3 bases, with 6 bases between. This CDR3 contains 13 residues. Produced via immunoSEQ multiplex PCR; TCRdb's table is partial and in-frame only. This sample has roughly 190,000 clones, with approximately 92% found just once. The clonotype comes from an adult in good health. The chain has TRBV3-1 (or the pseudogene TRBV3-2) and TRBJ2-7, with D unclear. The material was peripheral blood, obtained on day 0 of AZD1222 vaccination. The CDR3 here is CASSQDPRYEQYF. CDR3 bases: TGTGCCAGCAGCCAAGATCCCCGCTACGAGCAGTACTTC.